A selection of T cell receptor beta chains follows, all from one sample in a study of blood T cell repertoires in COVID-19. Sequencing used immunoSEQ multiplex PCR; TCRdb keeps in-frame clones, though not all of them. The sample has some 200,000 clones; around 82% are singletons. What was sequenced was PBMCs or T cells enriched from blood (not recorded which). These receptors originate from a man between 35 and 55 years old who had recovered from COVID-19. The CDR3 runs from the conserved cysteine through the conserved F or W. D genes are given only for firm matches. Only some rows state a clone size, as once, few, many or a class for expanded clones.

CDR3 protein: CASSRREGNTDTQYF
CDR3 DNA: TGTGCCAGCAGCCGACGGGAAGGGAACACAGATACGCAGTATTTT
clone size: NA
J gene: TRBJ2-3
D gene: NA
V gene: TRBV21-1

CDR3 protein: CAISELGGENYGYTF
CDR3 DNA: TGTGCCATCAGTGAGTTGGGGGGGGAGAACTATGGCTACACCTTC
clone size: NA
J gene: TRBJ1-2
D gene: NA
V gene: TRBV10-3

CDR3 protein: CASSRTGESHGYTF
CDR3 DNA: TGTGCCAGCAGTCGTACAGGGGAGTCCCATGGCTACACCTTC
clone size: NA
J gene: TRBJ1-2
D gene: TRBD1
V gene: TRBV7-9

CDR3 protein: CASRSMQGSYGYTF
CDR3 DNA: TGTGCCAGCAGGAGTATGCAGGGGAGCTATGGCTACACCTTC
clone size: NA
J gene: TRBJ1-2
D gene: NA
V gene: TRBV5-4

CDR3 protein: CASSSGGLEGYTF
CDR3 DNA: TGTGCCAGCAGTTCAGGGGGCCTAGAAGGCTACACCTTC
clone size: NA
J gene: TRBJ1-2
D gene: TRBD1
V gene: TRBV12-3/TRBV12-4

CDR3 protein: CASSDSRSGGSSYNEQFF
CDR3 DNA: TGTGCCAGCAGTGACTCGCGTTCGGGGGGGAGCTCCTACAATGAGCAGTTCTTC
clone size: NA
J gene: TRBJ2-1
D gene: TRBD2
V gene: TRBV6-4

CDR3 protein: CASSPGQGNYGYTF
CDR3 DNA: TGTGCCAGCAGCCCCGGACAGGGTAACTATGGCTACACCTTC
clone size: NA
J gene: TRBJ1-2
D gene: TRBD1
V gene: TRBV13

CDR3 protein: CASSFLRNYGYTF
CDR3 DNA: TGTGCCAGCAGTTTTTTACGGAACTATGGCTACACCTTC
clone size: NA
J gene: TRBJ1-2
D gene: NA
V gene: TRBV27

CDR3 protein: CASSYLGSGGGYTF
CDR3 DNA: TGTGCCAGCAGTTACTTGGGGTCAGGGGGAGGCTACACCTTC
clone size: NA
J gene: TRBJ1-2
D gene: TRBD1
V gene: TRBV6-5

CDR3 protein: CASSHRWPGTGNGYTF
CDR3 DNA: TGCGCCAGCAGCCATCGCTGGCCCGGGACAGGGAACGGCTACACCTTC
clone size: NA
J gene: TRBJ1-2
D gene: TRBD1
V gene: TRBV4-1

CDR3 protein: CASTPGRGGALYEQYF
CDR3 DNA: TGTGCCAGTACCCCCGGGAGGGGAGGGGCCCTTTACGAGCAGTACTTC
clone size: once
J gene: TRBJ2-7
D gene: TRBD2
V gene: TRBV19

CDR3 protein: CASQGQTGELFF
CDR3 DNA: TGTGCCAGCCAGGGTCAGACCGGGGAGCTGTTTTTT
clone size: NA
J gene: TRBJ2-2
D gene: NA
V gene: TRBV6-5

CDR3 protein: CASSQSTGVVNSPLHF
CDR3 DNA: TGTGCCAGCAGCCAAAGTACAGGGGTAGTCAATTCACCCCTCCACTTT
clone size: NA
J gene: TRBJ1-6
D gene: TRBD1
V gene: TRBV3-1/TRBV3-2

CDR3 protein: CASSPAASGGSVNNEQFF
CDR3 DNA: TGTGCCAGCAGTCCGGCGGCTAGCGGGGGGTCCGTAAACAATGAGCAGTTCTTC
clone size: NA
J gene: TRBJ2-1
D gene: TRBD2
V gene: TRBV5-4

CDR3 protein: CASRSGTSIRDEQFF
CDR3 DNA: TGCGCCAGCCGATCCGGGACTAGTATACGGGATGAGCAGTTCTTC
clone size: NA
J gene: TRBJ2-1
D gene: TRBD2
V gene: TRBV10-1

CDR3 protein: CASSVESGGSYEQYF
CDR3 DNA: TGTGCCAGCAGCGTAGAAAGCGGGGGGTCCTACGAGCAGTACTTC
clone size: NA
J gene: TRBJ2-7
D gene: TRBD2
V gene: TRBV9

CDR3 protein: CASSRQQGPQETQYF
CDR3 DNA: TGTGCCAGCAGCCGTCAGCAGGGGCCCCAAGAGACCCAGTACTTC
clone size: NA
J gene: TRBJ2-5
D gene: NA
V gene: TRBV7-7